Reported below is one T cell receptor beta chain. Its antigen is undetermined. These data belong to a study of cytomegalovirus exposure and HLA in healthy donors. V lost 0 bases and J 4 bases, leaving 8 bases between the germline ends. Germline CDR1 SGHRS, CDR2 YFSETQ. The CDR3 runs 15 residues. Study-wide results and limits: Among CMV-associated TCR beta chains, most appeared HLA-restricted in a later analysis.

In the PCR, 60 Vbeta and 13 Jbeta primers were used. TCRdb keeps only in-frame clones here, not all; method: immunoSEQ multiplex PCR. This table holds over 110,000 clones, 70% to 85% found once. The genes are TRBV5-1 and TRBJ2-6; possible D gene TRBD2, 6 bases. Sample: PBMCs. This clonotype originated in a male donor in good health and CMV-seronegative. In nucleotides, the CDR3 is TGCGCCAGCAGCTTGGGAGGAGGGGGGGCCAACGTCCTGACTTTC. It yields the protein CASSLGGGGANVLTF.